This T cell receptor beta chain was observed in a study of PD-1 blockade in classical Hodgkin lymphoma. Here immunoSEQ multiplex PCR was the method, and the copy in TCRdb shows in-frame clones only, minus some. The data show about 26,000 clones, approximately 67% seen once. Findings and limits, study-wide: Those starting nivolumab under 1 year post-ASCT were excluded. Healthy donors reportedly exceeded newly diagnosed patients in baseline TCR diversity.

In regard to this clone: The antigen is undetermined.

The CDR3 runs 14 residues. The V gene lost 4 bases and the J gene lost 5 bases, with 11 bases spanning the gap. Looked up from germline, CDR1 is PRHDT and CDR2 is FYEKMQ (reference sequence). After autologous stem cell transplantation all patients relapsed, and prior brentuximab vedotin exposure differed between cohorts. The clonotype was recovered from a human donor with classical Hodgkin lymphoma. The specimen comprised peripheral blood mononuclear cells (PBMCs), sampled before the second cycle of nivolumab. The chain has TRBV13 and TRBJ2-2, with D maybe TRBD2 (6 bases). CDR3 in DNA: TGTGCCAGCAGCTACGGGACTGGTACCGGGGAGCTGTTTTTT. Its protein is CASSYGTGTGELFF.